Listed below are T cell receptor beta chains from one sample, sequenced in a study of PD-1 blockade in classical Hodgkin lymphoma. Libraries were prepared by immunoSEQ multiplex PCR; TCRdb keeps only in-frame clonotypes and omits some of them. The sample carries 30,000 to 35,000 clones, about nine tenths recorded once. The material was CD4+ T cells from blood, obtained at baseline. Source of these receptors: a human donor with classical Hodgkin lymphoma. Both conserved end residues are part of each CDR3. D genes are given only for firm matches. Clone size is stated in some rows and not others, as once, few, many or a class when expanded.

TRBV19	-	TRBJ1-4	-	CASSTIATNEKLFF	TGTGCCAGTAGTACAATTGCAACTAATGAAAAACTGTTTTTT
TRBV7-7	once	TRBJ2-7	-	CASSPRDGDEQYF	TGTGCTAGCAGCCCCCGGGACGGAGACGAGCAGTACTTC
TRBV5-8	-	TRBJ2-4	TRBD2	CASSSYLLAVAKNIQYF	TGTGCCAGCAGCTCTTACCTACTAGCGGTAGCCAAAAACATTCAGTACTTC
TRBV5-4	-	TRBJ2-5	-	CASSPVAAIQETQYF	TGTGCCAGCAGCCCCGTAGCGGCCATCCAAGAGACCCAGTACTTC
TRBV15	once	TRBJ2-7	-	CATSWANGGYEQYF	TGTGCCACCAGCTGGGCAAACGGAGGCTACGAGCAGTACTTC
TRBV11-3	-	TRBJ2-1	-	CASSLDISTPLGEQFF	TGTGCCAGCAGCTTAGATATTTCTACCCCTCTGGGTGAGCAGTTCTTC
TRBV7-9	-	TRBJ2-6	-	CASSLAGSGANVLTF	TGTGCCAGCAGCTTAGCGGGGTCTGGGGCCAACGTCCTGACTTTC
TRBV13	-	TRBJ2-5	TRBD2	CASSLASGSETQYF	TGTGCCAGCAGCTTGGCTAGCGGGAGTGAGACCCAGTACTTC
TRBV5-1	few	TRBJ1-3	-	CASSLAGGTGNTIYF	TGCGCCAGCAGCTTGGCCGGGGGGACTGGAAACACCATATATTTT
TRBV5-1	-	TRBJ1-2	TRBD1	CASSDPGQGGYGYTF	TGCGCCAGCAGCGACCCGGGACAGGGGGGTTATGGCTACACCTTC
TRBV10-1	-	TRBJ2-7	-	CASRPREPGLPYEQYF	TGCGCCAGCAGACCCCGGGAACCGGGGCTCCCCTACGAGCAGTACTTC
TRBV7-9	-	TRBJ2-3	TRBD2	CASSLSSGRSDTQYF	TGTGCCAGCAGCTTAAGCAGCGGGAGGTCAGATACGCAGTATTTT
TRBV5-1	-	TRBJ1-2	-	CASSLALDRSYGYTF	TGCGCCAGCAGCTTGGCCCTCGACAGATCCTATGGCTACACCTTC
TRBV9	few	TRBJ1-2	-	CASTVAFGRDYGYTF	TGTGCCAGCACCGTAGCCTTCGGACGCGACTATGGCTACACCTTC
TRBV5-1	-	TRBJ2-1	TRBD2	CASSSQAGVGNNEQFF	TGCGCCAGCAGCTCCCAAGCGGGAGTAGGGAACAATGAGCAGTTCTTC
TRBV7-6	-	TRBJ1-1	-	CASSLVFGRNTEAFF	TGTGCCAGCAGCTTAGTTTTTGGCAGGAACACTGAAGCTTTCTTT
TRBV19	once	TRBJ2-2	-	CASSIQGGNTGELFF	TGTGCCAGTAGTATACAGGGGGGGAACACCGGGGAGCTGTTTTTT
TRBV6-5	-	TRBJ1-4	-	CASSYRGIANEKLFF	TGTGCCAGCAGTTACCGCGGGATTGCTAATGAAAAACTGTTTTTT
TRBV18	-	TRBJ2-7	-	CASSPTGPKSYEQYF	TGTGCCAGCTCACCAACAGGCCCAAAATCATACGAGCAGTACTTC
TRBV4-2	-	TRBJ1-2	-	CASRGTGRNYGYTF	TGTGCCAGCAGAGGGACGGGGAGGAACTATGGCTACACCTTC